This entry features one T cell receptor beta chain sequence. This sample stems from a study of blood T cell repertoires in COVID-19. About the study: Samples taken during acute and convalescent COVID-19 were collected in the United States, Italy and Spain.

Authors' data handling: Estimation of nucleated cell counts was performed using reference gene primer amplification. Repertoires were generated with immunoSEQ multiplex PCR, while TCRdb's copy carries only in-frame clones and drops some. D and trimming were read from the DNA, whereas the V and J calls and clone size are those reported in that table. The sample includes around 140,000 clones, about 87% seen only once; the top ten take around 11%. This CDR3 contains 13 residues. Deletions cut 7 bases from V and 7 bases from J, with 17 bases between. The study recruited people aged 18 to 89 years across more than 20 US areas. Before being deemed recovered, Cohort 3 donors had two negative PCRs, clearance, or symptom resolution.

Input material: PBMCs or T cells enriched from blood (not recorded which). The chain recombines TRBV12-3 or TRBV12-4 with TRBJ2-7; D might be TRBD1 (6 bases). The TCR originated in a man in his sixties who had recovered from COVID-19. CDR3 residues: CASTPDRLREQYF. The CDR3 nucleotides read TGTGCCAGCACCCCAGACAGGCTTCGGGAGCAGTACTTC.